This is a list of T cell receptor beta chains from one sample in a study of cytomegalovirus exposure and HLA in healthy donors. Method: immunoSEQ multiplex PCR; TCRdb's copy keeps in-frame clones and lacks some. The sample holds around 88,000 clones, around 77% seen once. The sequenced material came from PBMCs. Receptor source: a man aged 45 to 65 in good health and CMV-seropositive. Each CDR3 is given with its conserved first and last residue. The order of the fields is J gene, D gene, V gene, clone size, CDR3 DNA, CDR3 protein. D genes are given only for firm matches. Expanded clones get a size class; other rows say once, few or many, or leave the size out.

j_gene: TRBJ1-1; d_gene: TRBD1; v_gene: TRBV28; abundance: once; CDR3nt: TGTGCCAGCAGGAAAGACAGGGGGTCGAACACTGAAGCTTTCTTT; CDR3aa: CASRKDRGSNTEAFF
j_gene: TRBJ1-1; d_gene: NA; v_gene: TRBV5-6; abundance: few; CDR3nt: TGTGCCAGCAGCTCGATGAGCGGGGGAGCTATGTTTTATGAAGCTTTCTTT; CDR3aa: CASSSMSGGAMFYEAFF
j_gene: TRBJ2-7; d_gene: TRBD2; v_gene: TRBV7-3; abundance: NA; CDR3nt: TGTGCCAGCAGCAAAGCGGGGGGGACATCCTCCTACGAGCAGTACTTC; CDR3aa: CASSKAGGTSSYEQYF
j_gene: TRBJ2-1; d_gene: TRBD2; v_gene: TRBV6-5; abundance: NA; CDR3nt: TGTGCCAGCAGTTACGTGGCGGGGGGCTACAATGAGCAGTTCTTC; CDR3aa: CASSYVAGGYNEQFF
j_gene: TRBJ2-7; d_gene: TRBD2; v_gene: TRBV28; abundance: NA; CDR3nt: TGTGCCAGCGGTCTAGCGGGGGGTGACGAGCAGTACTTC; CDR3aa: CASGLAGGDEQYF
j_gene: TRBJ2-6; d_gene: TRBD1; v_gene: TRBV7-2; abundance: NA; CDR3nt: TGTGCCAGCAGCTTAAACGAGGCAGGGGGTGGGGCCAACGTCCTGACTTTC; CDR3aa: CASSLNEAGGGANVLTF
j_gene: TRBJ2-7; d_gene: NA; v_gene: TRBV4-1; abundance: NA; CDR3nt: TGCGCCAGCAGCCCCCGACGAGATGGGTACAGCGAGCAGTACTTC; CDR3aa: CASSPRRDGYSEQYF
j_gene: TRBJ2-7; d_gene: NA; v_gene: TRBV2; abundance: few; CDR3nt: TGTGCCAGCAATGGGGGGGCGGGCTACGAGCAGTACTTC; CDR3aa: CASNGGAGYEQYF
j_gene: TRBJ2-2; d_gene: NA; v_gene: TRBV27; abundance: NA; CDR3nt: TGTGCCAGCAGTTTATCCACAGGAACTACCCCGGAGCTGTTTTTT; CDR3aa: CASSLSTGTTPELFF
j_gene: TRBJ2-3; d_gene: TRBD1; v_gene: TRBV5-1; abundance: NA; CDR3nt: TGCGCCAGCAGCTTGGATACAGGGGGCAGCACAGATACGCAGTATTTT; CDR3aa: CASSLDTGGSTDTQYF
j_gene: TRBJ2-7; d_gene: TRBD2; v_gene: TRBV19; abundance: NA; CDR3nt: TGTGCCAGTAGAAGAGCGGGAACCTACGAGCAGTACTTC; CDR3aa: CASRRAGTYEQYF
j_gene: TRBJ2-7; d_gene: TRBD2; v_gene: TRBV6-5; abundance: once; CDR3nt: TGTGCCAGCAGACCGCAGACGGGGGGGGCCTACGAGCAGTACTTC; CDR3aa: CASRPQTGGAYEQYF
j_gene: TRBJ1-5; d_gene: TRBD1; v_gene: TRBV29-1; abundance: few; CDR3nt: TGCAGCGTAGGGGGCTTCAATCAGCCCCAGCATTTT; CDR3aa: CSVGGFNQPQHF
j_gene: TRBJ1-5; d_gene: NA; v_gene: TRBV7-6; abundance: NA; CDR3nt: TGTGCCAGCAGCGCCGGGGTGAGTCAGCCCCAGCATTTT; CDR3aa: CASSAGVSQPQHF
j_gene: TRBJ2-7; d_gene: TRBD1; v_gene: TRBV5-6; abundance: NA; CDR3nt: TGTGCCAGCAGCTTGGCCGGGACAGCCTTGTACGAGCAGTACTTC; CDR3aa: CASSLAGTALYEQYF
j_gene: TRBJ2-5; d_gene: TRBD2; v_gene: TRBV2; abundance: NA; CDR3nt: TGTGCCAGCAGCCCACACCCCTCGACTAGCGGGGAAGAGACCCAGTACTTC; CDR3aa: CASSPHPSTSGEETQYF
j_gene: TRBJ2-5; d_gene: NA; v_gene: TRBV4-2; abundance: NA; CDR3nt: TGTGCCAGCAGCCACCGAGTAACAGCAGCCCAAGAGACCCAGTACTTC; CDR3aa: CASSHRVTAAQETQYF
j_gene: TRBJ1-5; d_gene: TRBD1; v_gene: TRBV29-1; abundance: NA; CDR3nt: TGCAGCGTCGCTACCGGGACAGGGGATCAGCCCCAGCATTTT; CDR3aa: CSVATGTGDQPQHF
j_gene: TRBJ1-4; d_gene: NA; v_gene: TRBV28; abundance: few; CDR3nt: TGTGCCAGCTTCCGGGGGGCGGGTGAAAAACTGTTTTTT; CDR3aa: CASFRGAGEKLFF
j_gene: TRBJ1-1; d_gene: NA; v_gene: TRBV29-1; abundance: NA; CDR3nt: TGCAGCGTTGAGGAACAGATGAACACTGAAGCTTTCTTT; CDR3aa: CSVEEQMNTEAFF
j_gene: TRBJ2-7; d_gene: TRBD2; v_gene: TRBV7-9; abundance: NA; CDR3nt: TGTGCCAGCAGCTCCGGGGGGGTGTTTTACTACGAGCAGTACTTC; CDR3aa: CASSSGGVFYYEQYF
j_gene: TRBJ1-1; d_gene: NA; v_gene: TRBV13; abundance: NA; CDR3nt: TGTGCCAGCAGCCCCAGTGGTCCAGGGGCTGAAGCTTTCTTT; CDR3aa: CASSPSGPGAEAFF
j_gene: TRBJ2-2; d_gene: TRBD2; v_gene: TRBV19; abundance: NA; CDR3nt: TGTGCCAGTAAGGCGGGGGCGAACACCGGGGAGCTGTTTTTT; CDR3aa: CASKAGANTGELFF
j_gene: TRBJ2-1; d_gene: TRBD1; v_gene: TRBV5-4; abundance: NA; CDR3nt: TGTGCCAGCAGATCGGACAGGAACAATGAGCAGTTCTTC; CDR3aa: CASRSDRNNEQFF
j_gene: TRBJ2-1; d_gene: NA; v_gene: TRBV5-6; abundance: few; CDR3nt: TGTGCCAGCAGCTCTACCGCGGGTGGCGAGCAGTTCTTC; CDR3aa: CASSSTAGGEQFF
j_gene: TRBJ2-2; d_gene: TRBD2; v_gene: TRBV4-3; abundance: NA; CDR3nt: TGCGCCAGCAGCCTCCGACTAGCGGGTATCGCCGGGGAGCTGTCTTTT; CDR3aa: CASSLRLAGIAGELSF
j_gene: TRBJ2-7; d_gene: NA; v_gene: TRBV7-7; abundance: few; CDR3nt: TGTGCCAGCAGCTTGGGGGCTTCCTCCTACGAGCAGTACTTC; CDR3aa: CASSLGASSYEQYF
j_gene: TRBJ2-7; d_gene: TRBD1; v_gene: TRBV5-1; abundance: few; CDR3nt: TGCGCCAGCAACTCGGGACAGAACTCCTACGAGCAGTACTTC; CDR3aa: CASNSGQNSYEQYF
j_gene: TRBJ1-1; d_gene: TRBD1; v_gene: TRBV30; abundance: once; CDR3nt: TGTGCCTGGAGTGCCGGGACAGTCTCTGAAGCTTTCTTT; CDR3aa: CAWSAGTVSEAFF
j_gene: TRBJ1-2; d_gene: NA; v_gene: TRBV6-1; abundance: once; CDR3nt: TGTGCCAGCAGTGAAGCGGCCAGGGTCTATGGCTACACCTTC; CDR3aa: CASSEAARVYGYTF
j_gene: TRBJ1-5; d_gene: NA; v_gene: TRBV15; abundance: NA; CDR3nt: TGTGCCACCAGCAGAGCCTTCTATAGCAATCAGCCCCAGCATTTT; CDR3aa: CATSRAFYSNQPQHF
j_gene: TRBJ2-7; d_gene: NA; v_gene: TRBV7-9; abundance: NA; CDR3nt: TGTTCCAGCAGCTCACAGGGCTACGAGCAGTACTTC; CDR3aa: CSSSSQGYEQYF
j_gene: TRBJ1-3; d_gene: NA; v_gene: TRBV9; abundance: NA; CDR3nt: TGTGCCAGCAGCGCGGACACCCCAGGAAACACCATATATTTT; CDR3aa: CASSADTPGNTIYF
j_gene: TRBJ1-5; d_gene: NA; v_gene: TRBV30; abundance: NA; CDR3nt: TGTGCCTGCTCCCTGACAAACAATCAGCCCCAGCATTTT; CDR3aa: CACSLTNNQPQHF
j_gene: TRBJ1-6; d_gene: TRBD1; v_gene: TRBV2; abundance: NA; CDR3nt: TGTGCCAGCAGCACCTCCACAGGGGGAAATTCACCCCTCCACTTT; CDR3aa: CASSTSTGGNSPLHF
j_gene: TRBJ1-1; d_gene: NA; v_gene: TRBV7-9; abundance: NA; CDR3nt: TGTGCCAGCAGCTCACAGGGAATAGTCCCTGAAGCTTTCTTT; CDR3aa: CASSSQGIVPEAFF
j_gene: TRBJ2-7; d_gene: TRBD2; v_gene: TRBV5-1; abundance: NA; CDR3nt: TGCGCCAGCAGCGAACAACTAGCGGGGGCCTCCTACGAGCAGTACTTC; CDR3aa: CASSEQLAGASYEQYF
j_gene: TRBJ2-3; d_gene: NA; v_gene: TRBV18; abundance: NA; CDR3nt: TGTGCCAGCTCAGCCGTGACAGCTTATAGCACAGATACGCAGTATTTT; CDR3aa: CASSAVTAYSTDTQYF
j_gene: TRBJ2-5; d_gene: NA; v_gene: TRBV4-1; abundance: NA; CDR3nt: TGCGCCAGCAGCCTCTCGCCAGAAGAGACCCAGTACTTC; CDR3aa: CASSLSPEETQYF
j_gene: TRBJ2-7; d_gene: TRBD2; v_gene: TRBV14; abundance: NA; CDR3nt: TGTGCCAGCAGCCAAGAAGTAGCGGGGGGCCTGGGCGAGCAGTACTTC; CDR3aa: CASSQEVAGGLGEQYF
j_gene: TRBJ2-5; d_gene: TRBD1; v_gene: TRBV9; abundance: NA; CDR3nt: TGTGCCAGCAGCGTAGTGGCAGGGGGCGGAGAGACCCAGTACTTC; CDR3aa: CASSVVAGGGETQYF
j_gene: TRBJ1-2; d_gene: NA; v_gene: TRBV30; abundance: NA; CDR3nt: TGTGCCTGGAGCGGCTCCCCCGGGACTGCCCATAGGGGCTACACCTTC; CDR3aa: CAWSGSPGTAHRGYTF
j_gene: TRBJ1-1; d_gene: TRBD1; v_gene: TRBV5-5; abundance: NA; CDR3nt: TGTGCCAGCAGCTTGGAGGGACAGTTGAACACTGAAGCTTTCTTT; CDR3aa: CASSLEGQLNTEAFF
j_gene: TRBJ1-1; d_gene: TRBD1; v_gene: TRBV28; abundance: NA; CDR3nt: TGTGCCAGCAGTTTACCGGTACAGGGGCCCACTGAAGCTTTCTTT; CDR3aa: CASSLPVQGPTEAFF
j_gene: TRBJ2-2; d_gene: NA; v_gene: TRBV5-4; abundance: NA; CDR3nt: TGTGCCAGCAGCCCTCTGGGAGCAGCCGGGGAGCTGTTTTTT; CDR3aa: CASSPLGAAGELFF
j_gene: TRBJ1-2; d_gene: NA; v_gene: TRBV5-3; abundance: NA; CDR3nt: TGTGCCAGAAGCTTGAATACAGCATATGGCTACACCTTC; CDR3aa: CARSLNTAYGYTF
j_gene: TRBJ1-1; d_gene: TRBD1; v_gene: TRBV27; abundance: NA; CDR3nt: TGTGCCAGCAGTTTTGGACAGGGGAGAGGAGCTTTCTTT; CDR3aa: CASSFGQGRGAFF
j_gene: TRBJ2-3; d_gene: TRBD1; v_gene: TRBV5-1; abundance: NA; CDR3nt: TGCGCCAGCAGCCCCGGGACAGGGGGGAGCACAGATACGCAGTATTTT; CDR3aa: CASSPGTGGSTDTQYF
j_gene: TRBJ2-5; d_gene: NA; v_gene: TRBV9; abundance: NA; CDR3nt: TGTGCCAGCAGCGGAAGTGCCCGGGAGACCCAGTACTTC; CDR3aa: CASSGSARETQYF
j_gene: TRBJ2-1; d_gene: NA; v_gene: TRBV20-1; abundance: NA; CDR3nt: TGCAGTGCTAGGCCAGGGACACAGCAGTTCTTC; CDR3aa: CSARPGTQQFF
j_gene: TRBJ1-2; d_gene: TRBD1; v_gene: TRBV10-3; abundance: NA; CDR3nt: TGTGCCATCAGTGTAACCGGACAGGGCGGCTATGGCTACACCTTC; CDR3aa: CAISVTGQGGYGYTF
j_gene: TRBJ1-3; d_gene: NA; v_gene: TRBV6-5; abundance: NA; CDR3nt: TGTGCCAGCAGTTCCTCGTATCTCGGAAACACCATATATTTT; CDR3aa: CASSSSYLGNTIYF
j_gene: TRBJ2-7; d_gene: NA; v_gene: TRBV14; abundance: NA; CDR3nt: TGTGCCAGCAGCCAAGTTTGGGAGAACTACGAGCAGTACTTC; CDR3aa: CASSQVWENYEQYF
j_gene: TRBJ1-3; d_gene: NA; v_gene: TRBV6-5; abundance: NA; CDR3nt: TGTGCCAGCAGTTACGGAGAGCTCGCTGGAAACACCATATATTTT; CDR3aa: CASSYGELAGNTIYF